The 9 T cell receptor beta chains in this list originate from one sample, sequenced in a study of post-analysis software for immune sequencing data. Study-level findings and limits: A few TRBV segments occurring more often in patients than controls included TRBV5-6, TRBV5-1 and TRBV20-1.

Their antigen targets remain unknown. Presence of unique molecular identifiers characterized the TCR beta cDNA libraries. From the PCR reads, TCRdb called clonotypes with MiXCR, one entry per CDR3 protein. The sample includes 750,000 to 950,000 distinct CDR3 sequences, about 57% seen only once; the top ten take 4.6%. Sequenced: blood. These receptors were collected from a girl aged 10 to 17 with multiple sclerosis.

CDR3 in amino acids: CASSFYRTGEETQYF. CDR3 bases: TGTGCCAGCAGCTTCTATAGGACAGGAGAAGAGACCCAGTACTTC. The chain has TRBV13 and TRBJ2-5, with 7 nucleotides matching TRBD1. The CDR3 is made up of 15 amino acids. The germline gives CDR1 PRHDT, CDR2 FYEKMQ (reference sequence). V lost 3 bases, J lost 3 bases, and 7 bases stayed unmatched. Using reference TRBV13 and TRBJ2-5 for the parts outside the CDR3, the full variable domain is AAGVIQSPRHLIKEKRETATLKCYPIPRHDTVYWYQQGPGQDPQFLISFYEKMQSDKGSIPDRFSAQQFSDYHSELNMSSLELGDSALYFCASSFYRTGEETQYFGPGTRLLVL.

The chain combines TRBV11-2 with TRBJ2-1; 12 bases are a match to TRBD2. The J segment lost 3 bases and the V segment lost 5 bases, leaving 5 bases of the junction unmatched. The CDR3 consists of 16 residues. CDR1 SGHAT and CDR2 FQNNGV come from the germline V gene. The CDR3 DNA reads TGTGCCAGCAGCGTGACTAGCGGGAGCTTCTACAATGAGCAGTTCTTC. It yields the protein CASSVTSGSFYNEQFF.

This chain joins TRBV15 and TRBJ1-6; the match to TRBD1 covers 9 bases. CDR3 length equals 18 residues. Germline V lookup: CDR1 LNHNV, CDR2 YYDKDF (reference sequence). V dropped 0 bases and J dropped 9; count of bases not matched to a gene: 12. CDR3 nucleotides: TGTGCCACCAGCAGAGACCGGACAGGGGTAGGCGGCGGTTCACCCCTCCACTTT. This encodes CATSRDRTGVGGGSPLHF.

The chain recombines TRBV5-1 with TRBJ1-5, with 7 bases identical to TRBD1. The CDR3 consists of 15 residues. The germline gives CDR1 SGHRS, CDR2 YFSETQ. The V gene end was trimmed by 7 bases and the J gene end by 2 bases; junction bases not matched to a gene: 9. In DNA form, the CDR3 reads TGCGCCAGCCGGGGGGGCACAGGGGGCAATCAGCCCCAGCATTTT. The encoded protein is CASRGGTGGNQPQHF.

About this clonotype: A much larger clone differs from this one at a single base, so this may be a read error. The chain employs TRBV7-9 and TRBJ2-7; D is unclear. This CDR3 contains 12 residues. Per germline, CDR1 SEHNR and CDR2 FQNEAQ (reference sequence). Trimming removed 5 bases from V and 2 bases from J, with 7 bases in between. CDR3 in DNA: TGTGCCAGCAGCCACAGACCCTACGAGCAGTACTTC. As protein: CASSHRPYEQYF.

V is TRBV11-2 and J is TRBJ1-5, with D unresolved. CDR3 length: 14 residues. V lost 5 bases to trimming and J lost 6 bases, with 14 bases between them. CDR1 is SGHAT and CDR2 is FQNNGV in the germline V gene. This chain's CDR3 is CASSQTPSGQPQHF. The CDR3 DNA sequence: TGTGCCAGCAGCCAGACCCCTTCAGGTCAGCCCCAGCATTTT.

This clonotype was seen only a few times. The chain uses TRBV12-3 or TRBV12-4 and TRBJ2-3; no reliable D call. V was shortened by 6 bases and J by 7 bases, with 14 bases between the two germline ends. This CDR3 is 13 amino acids long. The CDR3 loop reads CASSPYLAYTQYF. CDR3 coding DNA: TGTGCCAGCAGCCCCTATTTGGCGTATACGCAGTATTTT.

The rearrangement uses TRBV7-8 and TRBJ2-3; 15 bases are a match to TRBD2. CDR3 length: 16 residues. Trimming removed 5 bases from V and 6 bases from J; junction bases left unmatched: 6. Germline assignment: CDR1 SGHVS and CDR2 FQNEAQ. The CDR3 region is CASSQGTSGRLDTQYF. CDR3 DNA: TGTGCCAGCAGCCAGGGGACTAGCGGGAGGTTGGATACGCAGTATTTT.

This clonotype was observed a handful of times. The V and J genes are TRBV6-6 and TRBJ2-3; 10 nucleotides align to TRBD1. The CDR3 runs 15 residues. Germline-derived CDR1 and CDR2 are MNHNY and SVGAGI (reference sequence). V trimming: 2 bases; J trimming: 6 bases; junction bases outside the gene matches: 5. CDR3 DNA sequence: TGTGCCAGCAGTTACATGACAGGGGGCCCCGATACGCAGTATTTT. As protein: CASSYMTGGPDTQYF.